This TCR beta chain appears in the sequencing data of a study of CD8 T cells in ankylosing spondylitis. Study-level results: Significant enrichment of disease-linked clones was reported in matched ankylosing spondylitis synovial fluid. Certain motif variants had earlier been reported in reactive arthritis synovial fluid and blood.

Generation of TCR beta libraries employed quantitative 5'-RACE incorporating molecular barcodes. One entry per CDR3 protein results from TCRdb running MiXCR on the 5' RACE reads. The table lists 350,000 to 400,000 distinct CDR3 sequences, approximately 22% of them singletons. Germline lookup yields CDR1 LNHNV and CDR2 YYDKDF (reference sequence). The CDR3 has 16 residues. The V gene end was trimmed by 1 base and the J gene end by 6 bases; junction bases not matched to a gene: 8. As concerns this clonotype: Its target is unknown.

The origin of this receptor is a male donor with ankylosing spondylitis or in good health (not recorded which). Material for sequencing was blood, either unsorted or a sorted T cell fraction (not recorded which). The chain links TRBV15 to TRBJ2-1; 8 bases line up with TRBD1. CDR3 protein: CATSRVGQGPFNEQFF. The CDR3, as DNA: TGTGCCACCAGCAGAGTAGGACAGGGTCCATTCAATGAGCAGTTCTTC.